This TCR beta chain appears in the sequencing data of a study of Tregs in tolerant kidney transplant recipients. Using immunoSEQ multiplex PCR, the repertoire was profiled, and TCRdb retains in-frame clones only, with some absent. The data show about 61,000 clones, approximately 85% seen once. Study-wide results and limits: This study did not directly address biological reproducibility.

About this clone: What it binds is not known.

The source is a human donor who received a combined kidney and bone marrow transplant. This sample comprised Tregs from blood, obtained before the transplant.

CDR3 DNA sequence: TGTGCCAGTGTCGGTGGGACAGGGGTCTCACCCCTCCACTTT. Translating it yields CASVGGTGVSPLHF. V gene TRBV28 combines with J gene TRBJ1-6; 10 bases match TRBD1. Trimming removed 9 bases from V and 10 bases from J; junction bases left unmatched: 9. Germline V lookup: CDR1 MDHEN, CDR2 SYDVKM. The CDR3 covers 14 residues.